The 26 T cell receptor beta chains given below trace back to one sample, sequenced in a study of shared clonotypes between healthy human individuals. The protocol was immunoSEQ multiplex PCR, while the TCRdb copy is restricted to in-frame clones and leaves out a portion. The table has about 1 million clones, about 70% seen once. The sample consisted of memory CD4+ T cells sorted from blood. Subset in this sample: CD45RA-negative fraction. The source is a man younger than 35 in good health.

The V and J genes are TRBV7-9 and TRBJ2-5; 13 positions agree with TRBD2. Germline loops: CDR1 SEHNR, CDR2 FQNEAQ (reference sequence). V gave up 5 bases and J gave up 2 bases; unmatched junction bases: 5. This CDR3 is built from 16 residues. CDR3 region: CASSPTSGRGQETQYF. CDR3 coding DNA: TGTGCCAGCAGCCCAACTAGCGGGAGGGGTCAAGAGACCCAGTACTTC.

The chain employs TRBV7-2 and TRBJ1-1, with 7 bases fitting TRBD1. CDR1 and CDR2 from the germline V gene are SGHTA and FQGNSA. This CDR3 is 15 amino acids long. The V segment lost 3 bases and the J segment 1 base; nucleotides outside the gene matches: 5. The CDR3 DNA is TGTGCCAGCAGCTTCAATGAGGGGGCGAACACTGAAGCTTTCTTT. This encodes CASSFNEGANTEAFF.

This clone was observed many times. V usage is TRBV29-1 and J usage is TRBJ2-1, with TRBD2 as a possible D gene (5 bases). CDR1 SQVTM and CDR2 ANQGSEA come from the germline V gene. The CDR3 has 14 residues. The V end was cut by 1 base, the J end by 8 bases, with 15 bases between. For the CDR3, the DNA is TGCAGCGTTGAAGGAGTGGAGGTGCGTGATGAGCAGTTCTTC. Translated: CSVEGVEVRDEQFF.

The V and J genes are TRBV5-1 and TRBJ1-1; D unclear. From germline, CDR1 is SGHRS and CDR2 YFSETQ. The length of the CDR3 is 13 residues. The V end was cut by 0 bases, the J end by 6 bases, with 9 bases between. The CDR3 region has the DNA TGCGCCAGCAGCTTGGAGGCGGGCCCTGAAGCTTTCTTT. Translated: CASSLEAGPEAFF. The variable domain in full, completed from reference TRBV5-1 and TRBJ1-1, reads KAGVTQTPRYLIKTRGQQVTLSCSPISGHRSVSWYQQTPGQGLQFLFEYFSETQRNKGNFPGRFSGRQFSNSRSEMNVSTLELGDSALYLCASSLEAGPEAFFGQGTRLTVV.

As regards this clone: Distinct nucleotide sequences in the sample also encode this CDR3. The chain employs TRBV11-2 and TRBJ1-1, with D possibly TRBD1 on 5 matching bases. CDR1 and CDR2 from the germline V gene are SGHAT and FQNNGV. V was trimmed by 4 bases and J by 1 base, leaving 7 bases between them. The CDR3 totals 13 residues. CDR3 DNA: TGTGCCAGCAGCTCAGACAGGAACACTGAAGCTTTCTTT. It is translated as CASSSDRNTEAFF.

This clone has only one observation. The sample has other DNA sequences that encode this CDR3 too. The rearrangement uses TRBV5-1 and TRBJ1-2, with D tentatively TRBD1 (5 bases). V dropped 3 bases and J dropped 4 bases, with 13 bases sitting between them. The CDR3 extends over 14 amino acids. CDR1 SGHRS and CDR2 YFSETQ come from the germline V gene. In DNA form, the CDR3 reads TGCGCCAGCAGCTCGGATGGGACCGGCTATGGCTACACCTTC. This encodes CASSSDGTGYGYTF.

The DNA of the CDR3 is TGTGCCAGCAGCGTAGTAGGGGGGGCCCTGCACAATGAGCAGTTCTTC. Protein product: CASSVVGGALHNEQFF. J is TRBJ2-1 and V is TRBV9, with TRBD2 as a possible D gene (7 bases). Trimming left V 0 bases short and J 5 bases short, with 15 bases between. The CDR3 extends over 16 amino acids. Germline V CDR1 and CDR2: SGDLS, YYNGEE.

Comments on this clone: Additional DNA sequences in this sample encode the identical CDR3. The rearrangement joins TRBV14 to TRBJ1-3; D may be TRBD1 (6 bases). Trimming left V 4 bases short and J 0 bases short, with 10 bases between. Germline assignment: CDR1 SGHDN and CDR2 FVKESK. This CDR3 has 15 amino acids. The CDR3 DNA sequence: TGTGCCAGCAGCCTTGGACAGAACTCTGGAAACACCATATATTTT. Translating gives CASSLGQNSGNTIYF.

This clone was seen once. The chain is built from TRBV15 and TRBJ2-5; D call uncertain. Germline values: CDR1 LNHNV, CDR2 YYDKDF (reference sequence). V gave up 0 bases and J gave up 4 bases, with 6 bases separating them. The CDR3 spans 13 residues. The CDR3 loop is CATSRDRLETQYF. DNA of the CDR3: TGTGCCACCAGCAGAGATCGTTTAGAGACCCAGTACTTC.

The CDR3 DNA is TGCGCCAGCAGGCCAGGGGGCAGGGAGACCCAGTACTTC. This translates into CASRPGGRETQYF. The gene calls are TRBV5-1 and TRBJ2-5; 8 bases agree with TRBD1. Germline V lookup: CDR1 SGHRS, CDR2 YFSETQ. This CDR3 is 13 amino acids long. The junction had 5 bases not matched to a gene; V was cut back by 5 bases and J by 5 bases.

V is TRBV5-1 and J is TRBJ1-1, with D perhaps matching TRBD1 (6 bases). CDR1 and CDR2 (germline): SGHRS, YFSETQ. Trimming cost V 4 bases and J 1 base, with 17 bases left between them. The CDR3 length is 16 residues. The CDR3 DNA is TGCGCCAGCAGCCGGGGGGATACAGGGAGGAACACTGAAGCTTTCTTT. Translated, it gives CASSRGDTGRNTEAFF.

V is TRBV4-3 and J is TRBJ2-3, with 7 nucleotides matching TRBD2. The CDR3 sequence is 17 residues long. J gave up 4 bases and V 0 bases, and 10 bases lay outside the gene matches. Germline V gene sequence: CDR1 LGHNA, CDR2 YSLEER. CDR3 nucleotides: TGCGCCAGCAGCCAAGATTTACCGGGAGGAGGGGCAGATACGCAGTATTTT. Encoded protein: CASSQDLPGGGADTQYF.

The chain links TRBV10-1 to TRBJ2-3, with unresolved D. Germline CDR1 and CDR2: WNHNN and SYGVQD (reference sequence). The CDR3 loop spans 14 amino acids. Trimming took off 3 bases at V and 6 bases at J, with 13 bases between the two ends. The CDR3 protein is CASSDPSRMDTQYF. The CDR3 nucleotides read TGCGCCAGCAGTGACCCTTCAAGAATGGATACGCAGTATTTT.

The CDR3 is CASSLVKSDTQYF. CDR3 nucleotides: TGTGCCAGCAGCTTAGTAAAGTCAGATACGCAGTATTTT. The J gene is TRBJ2-3, the V gene TRBV7-2; D gene uncertain. There are 13 residues in the CDR3. Trimming removed 1 base from V and 4 bases from J, with 6 bases in between. The V gene's germline CDR1 is SGHTA and CDR2 FQGNSA.

This clone was observed a handful of times. This chain links TRBV5-6 with TRBJ2-7, with D perhaps matching TRBD1 or TRBD2 (5 bases each). V was shortened by 0 bases and J by 0 bases, with 13 bases between the two germline ends. CDR1 is SGHDT, CDR2 YYEEEE, per germline. This CDR3 is built from 16 residues. The chain's CDR3 is CASSLGVGRASYEQYF. In DNA form, the CDR3 reads TGTGCCAGCAGCTTGGGGGTGGGACGGGCCTCCTACGAGCAGTACTTC.

The genes are TRBV5-1 and TRBJ2-7; D might be TRBD1 or TRBD2, each matching 6 bases. Per the germline V gene, CDR1 is SGHRS and CDR2 is YFSETQ. The CDR3 contains 15 residues. V shed 0 bases and J shed 4 bases, with 14 bases lying between them. CDR3 sequence: CASSLEVGGKYEQYF. Written as DNA, the CDR3 is TGCGCCAGCAGCTTGGAGGTAGGGGGGAAATACGAGCAGTACTTC.

This clone has only one observation. The chain joins TRBV28 to TRBJ1-5; D is unresolved. The ends were cut back, 6 bases at V and 0 bases at J, with 15 bases in the middle. The CDR3 totals 16 residues. Germline values: CDR1 MDHEN, CDR2 SYDVKM. The DNA for the CDR3 is TGTGCCAGCAGGCCTCTCGGACTCAATAGCAATCAGCCCCAGCATTTT. It yields the protein CASRPLGLNSNQPQHF.

This clone appeared a few times. V is TRBV6-6 and J is TRBJ1-6; D is undetermined. The CDR3 runs to 14 residues. The germline V gene encodes CDR1 MNHNY and CDR2 SVGAGI (reference sequence). Trimming removed 6 bases at V and 9 bases at J, with 15 bases between. In DNA form, the CDR3 reads TGTGCCAGCAGCCCCGAGGCAGATCGTTCACCCCTCCACTTT. Its translation: CASSPEADRSPLHF.

This clone was seen a few times. This chain uses TRBV27 with TRBJ2-5, with TRBD1 matching over 9 bases. This CDR3 is 16 amino acids long. Looked up from germline, CDR1 is MNHEY and CDR2 is SMNVEV (reference sequence). The V gene end was trimmed by 7 bases and the J gene end by 2 bases; junction bases not matched to a gene: 11. The CDR3 spells CASKRGDRVIQETQYF. The CDR3 nucleotides read TGTGCCAGCAAAAGGGGGGACAGGGTGATTCAAGAGACCCAGTACTTC.

Concerning this clone itself: Germline and junction disagree at one end, which may indicate a read error. The chain uses TRBV7-7 and TRBJ2-5; D gene ambiguous. Looked up from germline, CDR1 is SSHAT and CDR2 is FNYEAQ (reference sequence). This CDR3 is 16 amino acids long. As DNA, the CDR3 is TGTGCTAGCAGCTTAGAGCCCCACTTTAGCCAAGAGACCCAGTACTTC. It codes for CASSLEPHFSQETQYF.

The chain is built from TRBV30 and TRBJ1-1; TRBD1 matches at 7 bases. The CDR3 totals 15 residues. With V trimmed by 1 base and J by 5 bases, 10 bases remained unmatched. Germline CDR1 GTSNPN, CDR2 SVGIG (reference sequence). The CDR3 sequence: CAWSEPWTGKTEAFF. DNA for the CDR3: TGTGCCTGGAGTGAACCCTGGACAGGCAAGACTGAAGCTTTCTTT.

This chain links TRBV6-5 with TRBJ2-7; 11 nucleotides align to TRBD2. This CDR3 has 12 residues. CDR1 is MNHEY, CDR2 SVGAGI, per germline. Losses at the gene ends were 5 bases for V and 9 bases for J; bases not matched to a gene: 3. CDR3 DNA: TGTGCCAGCAGTATGCTAGCGGGAGGGCAGTACTTC. Translating gives CASSMLAGGQYF.

The rearrangement joins TRBV19 to TRBJ2-5; D may be TRBD1 (6 bases). In germline, CDR1 is LNHDA, CDR2 SQIVND (reference sequence). This CDR3 region has 12 residues. The V end lost 6 bases, the J end lost 3 bases, and 8 bases lay between the germline ends. The CDR3 DNA reads as TGTGCCAGTAGCAGGGGAGAAGAGACCCAGTACTTC. It specifies CASSRGEETQYF. Full variable domain (remainder filled in from reference TRBV19 and TRBJ2-5): DGGITQSPKYLFRKEGQNVTLSCEQNLNHDAMYWYRQDPGQGLRLIYYSQIVNDFQKGDIAEGYSVSREKKESFPLTVTSAQKNPTAFYLCASSRGEETQYFGPGTRLLVL.

V is TRBV6-5 and J is TRBJ1-4; D may be TRBD1 (5 bases). V was trimmed by 2 bases and J by 4 bases, leaving 11 bases between them. Germline CDR1 and CDR2: MNHEY and SVGAGI. The CDR3 contains 15 residues. This CDR3 reads CASSYGGLLNEKLFF. DNA for the CDR3: TGTGCCAGCAGTTACGGGGGGTTACTTAATGAAAAACTGTTTTTT.

The chain carries TRBV2 and TRBJ2-7; 7 nucleotides line up with TRBD2. Germline V gene data show CDR1 as SNHLY and CDR2 as FYNNEI. With 6 bases clipped from V and 3 bases from J, the junction kept 8 bases outside the gene matches. The CDR3 runs 14 residues. The CDR3 protein is CASRLPSGGYEQYF. The CDR3 nucleotides are TGTGCCAGCAGGTTACCATCGGGGGGCTACGAGCAGTACTTC.

The chain couples TRBV2 to TRBJ2-1; D is uncertain. V gave up 1 base and J gave up 10 bases, with 8 bases separating them. The CDR3 is 12 amino acids. CDR1 is SNHLY and CDR2 is FYNNEI in the germline V gene. CDR3 nucleotide sequence: TGTGCCAGCAGTGAAGTTTGGACCGAGCAGTTCTTC. This translates into CASSEVWTEQFF.